These 6 T cell receptor beta chains came from one sample sequenced in a study of blood T cell repertoires in COVID-19. Libraries were prepared by immunoSEQ multiplex PCR; TCRdb keeps only in-frame clonotypes and omits some of them. In the table there are 55,000 to 95,000 clones, 81% of which are singletons. The sequenced material came from peripheral blood. These receptors all come from a woman in her seventies with acute or convalescent COVID-19.

V gene TRBV5-5 combines with J gene TRBJ2-3, with a tentative D call TRBD1 (5 bases). The CDR3 is 15 amino acids. V was shortened by 0 bases and J by 0 bases, with 8 bases between the two germline ends. Germline loops: CDR1 SGHKS, CDR2 YYEKEE (reference sequence). The CDR3 here is CASSLARVSTDTQYF. In DNA form, the CDR3 reads TGTGCCAGCAGCTTGGCCAGGGTAAGCACAGATACGCAGTATTTT. The variable domain in full, with the rest retrieved from reference TRBV5-5 and TRBJ2-3, is DAGVTQSPTHLIKTRGQQVTLRCSPISGHKSVSWYQQVLGQGPQFIFQYYEKEERGRGNFPDRFSARQFPNYSSELNVNALLLGDSALYLCASSLARVSTDTQYFGPGTRLTVL.

V gene TRBV5-1 combines with J gene TRBJ1-2; no clear D gene. The CDR3 totals 13 residues. Trimming removed 0 bases from V and 9 bases from J, with 12 bases in between. Looked up from germline, CDR1 is SGHRS and CDR2 is YFSETQ. In DNA form, the CDR3 reads TGCGCCAGCAGCTTGGGGCCTCCTCAAAGCTACACCTTC. It codes for CASSLGPPQSYTF.

This clone was seen once. The rearrangement links TRBV28 to TRBJ1-3; D uncertain. Germline V gene sequence: CDR1 MDHEN, CDR2 SYDVKM. This CDR3 contains 15 residues. V gave up 3 bases and J gave up 0 bases, with 9 bases separating them. CDR3: CASSFGRYSGNTIYF. The CDR3 DNA reads as TGTGCCAGCAGTTTCGGGAGGTACTCTGGAAACACCATATATTTT.

This chain connects TRBV3-1 (or the pseudogene TRBV3-2) to TRBJ2-1; 10 bases map to TRBD1. V shed 8 bases and J 9 bases; nucleotides not matched to a gene: 10. Looked up from germline, CDR1 is LGHDT and CDR2 is YNNKEL (reference sequence). This CDR3 is 14 amino acids long. CDR3 region: CASGSGTGVSEQFF. The CDR3 nucleotides read TGTGCCAGCGGGAGCGGGACAGGGGTAAGTGAGCAGTTCTTC.

The V gene is TRBV9, the J gene TRBJ2-3; the match to TRBD2 covers 13 bases. This CDR3 is built from 18 residues. The V gene end was trimmed by 0 bases and the J gene end by 5 bases; junction bases not matched to a gene: 9. Germline CDR1 is SGDLS and CDR2 is YYNGEE. CDR3 DNA: TGTGCCAGCAGCGTAGCCACTAGCGGGAGGGCCCAGGGAGATACGCAGTATTTT. It specifies CASSVATSGRAQGDTQYF.

The DNA for the CDR3 is TGTGCCAGCAGCGCGGACTATAAAGAGACCCAGTACTTC. Amino acids: CASSADYKETQYF. V usage is TRBV9 and J usage is TRBJ2-5, with a weak D call TRBD2 (6 bases). Between the trimmed V and J ends, which lost 3 bases and 3 bases, there was a span of 9 bases. CDR3 length: 13 amino acids. Germline V gene lookup returns CDR1 SGDLS and CDR2 YYNGEE.